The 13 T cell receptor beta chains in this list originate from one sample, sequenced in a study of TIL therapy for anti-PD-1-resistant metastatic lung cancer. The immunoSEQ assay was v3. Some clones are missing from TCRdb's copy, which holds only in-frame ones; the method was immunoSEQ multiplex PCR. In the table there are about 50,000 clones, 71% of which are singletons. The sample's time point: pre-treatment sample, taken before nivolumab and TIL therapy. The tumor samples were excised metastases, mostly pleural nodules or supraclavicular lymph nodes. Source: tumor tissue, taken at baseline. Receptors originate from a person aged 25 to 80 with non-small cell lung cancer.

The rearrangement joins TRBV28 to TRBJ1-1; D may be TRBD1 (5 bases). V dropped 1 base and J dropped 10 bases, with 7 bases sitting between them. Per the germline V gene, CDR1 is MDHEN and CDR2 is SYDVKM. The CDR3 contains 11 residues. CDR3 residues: CASSLYGGAFF. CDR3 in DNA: TGTGCCAGCAGTTTATACGGGGGAGCTTTCTTT.

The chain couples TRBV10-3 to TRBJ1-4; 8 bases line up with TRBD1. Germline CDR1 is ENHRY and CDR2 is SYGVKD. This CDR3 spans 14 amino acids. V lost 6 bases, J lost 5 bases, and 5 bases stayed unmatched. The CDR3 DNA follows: TGTGCCATCAGGGGAGACAGGGGAAATGAAAAACTGTTTTTT. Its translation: CAIRGDRGNEKLFF.

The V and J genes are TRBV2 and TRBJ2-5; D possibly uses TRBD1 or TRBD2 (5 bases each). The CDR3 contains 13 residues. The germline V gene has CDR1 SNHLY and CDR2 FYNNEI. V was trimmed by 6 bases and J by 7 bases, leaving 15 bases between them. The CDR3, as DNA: TGTGCCAGCAGGGGACCGACTGAAAGGACCCAGTACTTC. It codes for CASRGPTERTQYF.

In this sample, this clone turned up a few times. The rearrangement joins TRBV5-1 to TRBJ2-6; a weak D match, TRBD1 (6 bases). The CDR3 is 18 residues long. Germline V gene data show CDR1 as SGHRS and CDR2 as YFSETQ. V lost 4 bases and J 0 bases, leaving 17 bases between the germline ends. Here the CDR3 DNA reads TGCGCCAGCAGCCTGGGTGCAGGGGTGCCCTCTGGGGCCAACGTCCTGACTTTC. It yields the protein CASSLGAGVPSGANVLTF. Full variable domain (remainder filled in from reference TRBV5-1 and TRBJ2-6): KAGVTQTPRYLIKTRGQQVTLSCSPISGHRSVSWYQQTPGQGLQFLFEYFSETQRNKGNFPGRFSGRQFSNSRSEMNVSTLELGDSALYLCASSLGAGVPSGANVLTFGAGSRLTVL.

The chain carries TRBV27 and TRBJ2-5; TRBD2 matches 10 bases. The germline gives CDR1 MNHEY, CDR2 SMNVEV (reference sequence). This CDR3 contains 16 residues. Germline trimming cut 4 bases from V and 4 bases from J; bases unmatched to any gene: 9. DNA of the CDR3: TGTGCCAGCAGTTCGTCACTAGCGGGGCCCCCAGAGACCCAGTACTTC. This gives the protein CASSSSLAGPPETQYF.

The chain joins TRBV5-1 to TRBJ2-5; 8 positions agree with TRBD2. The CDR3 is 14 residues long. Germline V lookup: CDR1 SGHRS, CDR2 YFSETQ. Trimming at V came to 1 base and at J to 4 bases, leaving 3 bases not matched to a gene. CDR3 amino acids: CASSLQAGGETQYF. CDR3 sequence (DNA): TGCGCCAGCAGCTTGCAGGCGGGGGGAGAGACCCAGTACTTC.

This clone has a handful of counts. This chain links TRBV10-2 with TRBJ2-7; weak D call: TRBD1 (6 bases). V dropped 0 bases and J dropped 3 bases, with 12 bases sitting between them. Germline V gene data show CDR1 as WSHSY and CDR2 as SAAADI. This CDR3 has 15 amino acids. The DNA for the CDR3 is TGCGCCAGCAGTGAGTCCAGGACAGATATCTACGAGCAGTACTTC. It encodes CASSESRTDIYEQYF.

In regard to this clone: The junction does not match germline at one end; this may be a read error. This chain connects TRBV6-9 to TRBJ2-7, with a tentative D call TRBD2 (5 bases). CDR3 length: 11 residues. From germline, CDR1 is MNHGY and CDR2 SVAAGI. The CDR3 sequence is CASSYSSGSNF. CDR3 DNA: TGTGCCAGCAGTTATTCTTCGGGGTCGAACTTC.

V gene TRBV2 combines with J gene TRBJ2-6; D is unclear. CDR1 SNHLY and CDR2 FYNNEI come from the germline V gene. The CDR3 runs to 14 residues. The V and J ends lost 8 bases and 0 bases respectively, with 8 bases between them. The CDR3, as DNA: TGTGCCAGCGTTGGGATCTCTGGGGCCAACGTCCTGACTTTC. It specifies CASVGISGANVLTF.

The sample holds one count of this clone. CDR3 sequence (DNA): TGTGCCAGCAGCCGCAACGGACTGCTCTACGAGCAGTACTTC. Translating gives CASSRNGLLYEQYF. This chain uses TRBV6-5 with TRBJ2-7; D may be TRBD2 (5 bases). V shed 6 bases and J shed 3 bases, with 15 bases lying between them. Germline CDR1 and CDR2: MNHEY and SVGAGI. The CDR3 extends over 14 amino acids.

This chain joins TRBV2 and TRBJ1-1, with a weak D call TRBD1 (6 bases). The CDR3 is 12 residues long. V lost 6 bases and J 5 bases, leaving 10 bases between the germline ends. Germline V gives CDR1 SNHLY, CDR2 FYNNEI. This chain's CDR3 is CASRHRATEAFF. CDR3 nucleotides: TGTGCCAGCAGACACAGGGCTACTGAAGCTTTCTTT.

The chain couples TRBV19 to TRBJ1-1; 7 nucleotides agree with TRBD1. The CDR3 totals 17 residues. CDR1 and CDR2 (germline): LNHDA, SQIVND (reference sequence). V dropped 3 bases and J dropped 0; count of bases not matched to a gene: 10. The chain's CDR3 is CASSISSPQGLNTEAFF. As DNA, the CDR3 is TGTGCCAGTAGTATTTCATCTCCACAGGGGCTGAACACTGAAGCTTTCTTT.

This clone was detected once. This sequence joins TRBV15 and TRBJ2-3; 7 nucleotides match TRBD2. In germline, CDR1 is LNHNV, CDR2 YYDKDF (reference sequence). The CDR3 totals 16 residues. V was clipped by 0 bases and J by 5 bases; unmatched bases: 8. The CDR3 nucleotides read TGTGCCACCAGCAGAGAAAGGGCGGGAGAGGGAGATACGCAGTATTTT. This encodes CATSRERAGEGDTQYF. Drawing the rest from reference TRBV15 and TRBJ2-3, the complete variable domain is DAMVIQNPRYQVTQFGKPVTLSCSQTLNHNVMYWYQQKSSQAPKLLFHYYDKDFNNEADTPDNFQSRRPNTSFCFLDIRSPGLGDTAMYLCATSRERAGEGDTQYFGPGTRLTVL.